The 23 T cell receptor beta chains below come from one sample, sequenced in a study of a mutant IDH1 vaccine in newly diagnosed glioma. The table came from immunoSEQ multiplex PCR; TCRdb's copy has only in-frame clones and leaves some out. The sample consists of around 50,000 clones, 88% of them appearing once. The time point is: week 35, safety follow-up. The investigators gave 300 ug of mutant IDH1 20-mer peptide in each vaccine dose, together with topical imiquimod. These receptors' antigens are unknown. The starting material was PBMCs, obtained from a glioma patient whose treatment included an IDH1 peptide vaccine. The receptor set was obtained from a middle-aged woman with glioma.

The genes are TRBV30 and TRBJ2-2; TRBD1 might be the D (6 bases). The CDR3 covers 14 residues. Germline V lookup: CDR1 GTSNPN, CDR2 SVGIG (reference sequence). The germline V and J ends were trimmed by 1 base and 5 bases, with 11 bases remaining between them. The CDR3 DNA is TGTGCCTGGAGTGAAGGGGGTATTACCGGGGAGCTGTTTTTT. It specifies CAWSEGGITGELFF.

The CDR3 bases are TGTGCCATCAGTCGATACTTACGACAGGGGACTAGCAATCAGCCCCAGCATTTT. Translated, it gives CAISRYLRQGTSNQPQHF. The chain combines TRBV10-3 with TRBJ1-5; 8 bases map to TRBD1. CDR3 length: 18 amino acids. Germline V gene lookup returns CDR1 ENHRY and CDR2 SYGVKD. Germline trimming cut 5 bases from V and 0 bases from J; bases unmatched to any gene: 12.

The chain recombines TRBV29-1 with TRBJ2-1; 7 nucleotides align to TRBD2. Germline V gene data show CDR1 as SQVTM and CDR2 as ANQGSEA. With V trimmed by 7 bases and J by 7 bases, 10 bases remained unmatched. The CDR3 spans 13 residues. CDR3 sequence reads: CSAPGGTRNEQFF. In nucleotides, the CDR3 is TGCAGCGCACCCGGGGGGACCCGGAATGAGCAGTTCTTC.

This clone was seen just once. This chain joins TRBV9 and TRBJ2-2, with unresolved D. Deletions cut 1 base from V and 2 bases from J, with 18 bases between. The CDR3 loop spans 18 amino acids. CDR1 is SGDLS and CDR2 is YYNGEE in the germline V gene. CDR3 sequence reads: CASSVSSGPYKNTGELFF. The CDR3 bases are TGTGCCAGCAGCGTATCCTCCGGCCCTTACAAAAACACCGGGGAGCTGTTTTTT.

The chain is built from TRBV2 and TRBJ1-1; weak D call: TRBD1 (6 bases). The CDR3 runs 16 residues. Germline V gene sequence: CDR1 SNHLY, CDR2 FYNNEI. Trimming cost V 2 bases and J 3 bases, with 16 bases left between them. This CDR3 reads CASSEKTGGVYTEAFF. CDR3 bases: TGTGCCAGCAGTGAAAAGACAGGCGGGGTTTACACTGAAGCTTTCTTT.

The rearrangement links TRBV27 to TRBJ2-1; 8 nucleotides match TRBD2. V lost 0 bases to trimming and J lost 9 bases; unmatched junction nucleotides: 7. CDR1 and CDR2 (germline): MNHEY, SMNVEV (reference sequence). The CDR3 is 15 residues long. The CDR3 protein is CASSLSSGGYFEQFF. The CDR3 bases are TGTGCCAGCAGTTTATCGTCGGGAGGGTACTTTGAGCAGTTCTTC.

The chain recombines TRBV9 with TRBJ2-1; 11 positions agree with TRBD2. In germline, CDR1 is SGDLS, CDR2 YYNGEE. V gave up 3 bases and J gave up 5 bases; unmatched junction bases: 4. The CDR3 loop spans 15 amino acids. In DNA, the CDR3 is TGTGCCAGCAGCGCCGGGACTAGCGGTCACAATGAGCAGTTCTTC. Its translation is CASSAGTSGHNEQFF.

J is TRBJ2-6 and V is TRBV7-8, with TRBD2 matching over 7 bases. In germline, CDR1 is SGHVS, CDR2 FQNEAQ. V dropped 5 bases and J dropped 2; count of bases not matched to a gene: 18. The CDR3 runs 20 residues. CDR3 loop: CASSPTGGGKNRPGANVLTF. CDR3 in DNA: TGTGCCAGCAGCCCTACTGGGGGGGGAAAGAACAGGCCTGGGGCCAACGTCCTGACTTTC. The entire variable domain, with the rest obtained from reference TRBV7-8 and TRBJ2-6, is as follows: GAGVSQSPRYKVAKRGQDVALRCDPISGHVSLFWYQQALGQGPEFLTYFQNEAQLDKSGLPSDRFFAERPEGSVSTLKIQRTQQEDSAVYLCASSPTGGGKNRPGANVLTFGAGSRLTVL.

The chain's CDR3 is CASSYSRRGEIYEQYF. DNA for the CDR3: TGTGCCAGCAGTTACTCGAGAAGGGGGGAAATCTACGAGCAGTACTTC. The rearrangement uses TRBV6-5 and TRBJ2-7, with D perhaps matching TRBD1 or TRBD2 (6 bases each). Trimming removed 0 bases from V and 3 bases from J, with 15 bases in between. The V gene's germline CDR1 is MNHEY and CDR2 SVGAGI. The CDR3 loop spans 16 amino acids.

This chain joins TRBV9 and TRBJ2-1; 8 nucleotides agree with TRBD1. The ends lost 4 bases at V and 4 bases at J; junction bases unmatched: 4. This CDR3 is 14 amino acids long. The V gene's germline CDR1 is SGDLS and CDR2 YYNGEE. The CDR3 loop is CASSSDRAYNEQFF. Written as DNA, the CDR3 is TGTGCCAGCAGCTCGGACAGGGCGTACAATGAGCAGTTCTTC.

The rearrangement uses TRBV20-1 and TRBJ2-5; D not certain. Germline values: CDR1 DFQATT, CDR2 SNEGSKA (reference sequence). The CDR3 sequence is 11 residues long. V was pared by 7 bases and J by 1 base, with 7 bases between. CDR3 sequence: CSVGPQETQYF. As DNA, the CDR3 is TGCAGTGTTGGGCCCCAAGAGACCCAGTACTTC.

V usage is TRBV6-5 and J usage is TRBJ2-7; TRBD2 agrees at 11 bases. Per germline, CDR1 MNHEY and CDR2 SVGAGI. The CDR3 length is 14 residues. The trim removed 5 bases at V and 1 base at J, leaving 1 base unmatched. In DNA, the CDR3 is TGTGCCAGCAGTAGGACTAGCGGGTCCTACGAGCAGTACTTC. The encoded protein is CASSRTSGSYEQYF.

The chain has TRBV12-5 and TRBJ1-1; D is unresolved. The V end was cut by 0 bases, the J end by 5 bases, with 19 bases between. CDR1 is LGHNT, CDR2 FRNRAP, per germline. The CDR3 totals 17 residues. CDR3 DNA: TGTGCTAGTGGTTTGGTACCCCCTGTCAGGAAAAATACTGAAGCTTTCTTT. Its translation: CASGLVPPVRKNTEAFF.

The chain joins TRBV9 to TRBJ1-1; weak D call: TRBD1 (6 bases). This CDR3 has 15 residues. In germline, CDR1 is SGDLS, CDR2 YYNGEE. V shed 2 bases and J shed 1 base, with 12 bases lying between them. The CDR3 is CASSVNRAPNTEAFF. CDR3 in DNA: TGTGCCAGCAGCGTGAACAGGGCCCCGAACACTGAAGCTTTCTTT.

The chain couples TRBV14 to TRBJ2-5, with 8 bases lining up with TRBD1. The germline gives CDR1 SGHDN, CDR2 FVKESK. The V gene end was trimmed by 4 bases and the J gene end by 2 bases; junction bases not matched to a gene: 3. The CDR3 has 14 amino acids. The chain's CDR3 is CASSRNRGQETQYF. CDR3 nucleotides: TGTGCCAGCAGCCGTAACAGGGGGCAAGAGACCCAGTACTTC.

The chain has TRBV14 and TRBJ2-7; no definite D call. The germline V gene has CDR1 SGHDN and CDR2 FVKESK. CDR3 length: 12 residues. V was trimmed by 8 bases and J by 0 bases, leaving 8 bases between them. In nucleotides, the CDR3 is TGTGCCAGCGGACGGAGCTCCTACGAGCAGTACTTC. Translated, it gives CASGRSSYEQYF.

The chain employs TRBV2 and TRBJ1-5, with D maybe TRBD1 (6 bases). Germline-derived CDR1 and CDR2 are SNHLY and FYNNEI. The length of the CDR3 is 15 residues. V dropped 2 bases and J dropped 5 bases, with 13 bases sitting between them. CDR3 sequence: CASSERRGEYQPQHF. DNA for the CDR3: TGTGCCAGCAGTGAAAGAAGGGGGGAATATCAGCCCCAGCATTTT.

The chain uses TRBV2 and TRBJ1-2; no clear D gene. The CDR3 covers 15 residues. The V end was cut by 1 base, the J end by 5 bases, with 14 bases between. CDR1 is SNHLY, CDR2 FYNNEI, per germline. The CDR3 here is CASSEGGGFEYGYTF. The CDR3 DNA reads TGTGCCAGCAGTGAAGGGGGTGGATTCGAGTATGGCTACACCTTC.

The CDR3 is CASSPQGRHTEAFF. The DNA of the CDR3 is TGTGCCAGCAGTCCCCAGGGGAGGCACACTGAAGCTTTCTTT. The chain is built from TRBV6-4 and TRBJ1-1; possible D gene TRBD1, 6 bases. Germline V lookup: CDR1 MRHNA, CDR2 SNTAGT. Trimming removed 5 bases from V and 3 bases from J, with 13 bases in between. The CDR3 runs 14 residues.

The chain combines TRBV7-8 with TRBJ2-7; TRBD1 matches at 10 bases. Trimming took 0 bases from V and 4 from J; bases not matched to a gene: 15. Germline CDR1 SGHVS, CDR2 FQNEAQ. The length of the CDR3 is 19 residues. CDR3 amino acids: CASSLARIGQGQGTYEQYF. CDR3 in DNA: TGTGCCAGCAGCTTAGCCCGAATAGGACAGGGACAGGGGACATACGAGCAGTACTTC.

The chain employs TRBV30 and TRBJ1-1; D uncertain. Between the trimmed V and J ends, which lost 2 bases and 6 bases, there was a span of 13 bases. Germline V lookup: CDR1 GTSNPN, CDR2 SVGIG (reference sequence). This CDR3 region has 13 residues. CDR3 sequence: CAWSPGVSAEAFF. DNA of the CDR3: TGTGCCTGGAGTCCGGGAGTGTCAGCTGAAGCTTTCTTT.

This clone was observed a few times. The rearrangement uses TRBV10-1 and TRBJ2-7; either TRBD1 or TRBD2 may supply D (5 bases each). The CDR3 is 13 amino acids. V was trimmed by 6 bases and J by 5 bases, leaving 14 bases between them. CDR1 and CDR2 from the germline V gene are WNHNN and SYGVQD (reference sequence). The CDR3 bases are TGCGCCAGCAGCGGGGACGGTCTCGACGAGCAGTACTTC. Its translation: CASSGDGLDEQYF.

This chain uses TRBV7-9 with TRBJ2-3, with 8 positions matching TRBD2. With V trimmed by 3 bases and J by 6 bases, 8 bases remained unmatched. Germline assignment: CDR1 SEHNR and CDR2 FQNEAQ (reference sequence). CDR3 size: 15 residues. CDR3 in amino acids: CASSLGSGVRDTQYF. CDR3 sequence (DNA): TGTGCCAGCAGCTTGGGTAGCGGGGTTCGGGATACGCAGTATTTT.